This T cell receptor beta chain originates from a study of T cells in Graves' hyperthyroidism and ophthalmopathy. Enrolled ophthalmopathy patients presented with a Clinical Activity Score of at least 3, a NOSPECS grade of at least 4, and disease duration under 3 months. Any patient presenting with uncontrolled infection, other autoimmune disease, pregnancy or lactation was left out. As for this clonotype: Its antigen remains unidentified.

TCR beta CDR3 regions were amplified from RNA. An initial round of RT-PCR targeting the TCR CDR3 relied on the HTBI primer set. Using its own MiXCR run on the multiplex PCR reads, TCRdb lists one record per CDR3 protein. In the table there are more than 500,000 distinct CDR3 sequences, 15% to 20% of which are singletons. Study-wide points: Most thyroid clonotypes expanded above 0.001 were also detected in blood.

In germline, CDR1 is MNHEY, CDR2 SMNVEV (reference sequence). V was pared by 2 bases and J by 6 bases, with 10 bases between. The CDR3 consists of 14 residues. The sequence derives from a woman younger than 45 with Graves' ophthalmopathy. Sequencing input: blood. The chain is built from TRBV27 and TRBJ1-4, with a tentative D call TRBD1 (6 bases). The CDR3 nucleotides are TGTGCCAGCAGTTTAAGACGGACAGATGAAAAACTGTTTTTT. Its translation: CASSLRRTDEKLFF.